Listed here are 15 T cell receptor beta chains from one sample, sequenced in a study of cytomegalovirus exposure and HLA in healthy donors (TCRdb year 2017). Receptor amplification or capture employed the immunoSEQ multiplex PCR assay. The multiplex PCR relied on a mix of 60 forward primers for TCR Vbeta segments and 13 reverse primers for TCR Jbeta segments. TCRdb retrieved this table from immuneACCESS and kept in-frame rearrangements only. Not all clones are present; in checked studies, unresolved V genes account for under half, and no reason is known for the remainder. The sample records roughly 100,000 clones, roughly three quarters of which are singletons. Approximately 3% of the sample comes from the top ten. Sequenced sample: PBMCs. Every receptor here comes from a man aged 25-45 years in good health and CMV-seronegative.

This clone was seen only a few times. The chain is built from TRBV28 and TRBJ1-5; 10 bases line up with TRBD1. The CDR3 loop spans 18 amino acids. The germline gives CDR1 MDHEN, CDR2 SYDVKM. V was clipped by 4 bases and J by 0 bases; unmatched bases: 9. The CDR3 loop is CASSWGTGAQYSNQPQHF. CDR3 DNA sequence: TGTGCCAGCAGTTGGGGGACAGGGGCCCAATATAGCAATCAGCCCCAGCATTTT.

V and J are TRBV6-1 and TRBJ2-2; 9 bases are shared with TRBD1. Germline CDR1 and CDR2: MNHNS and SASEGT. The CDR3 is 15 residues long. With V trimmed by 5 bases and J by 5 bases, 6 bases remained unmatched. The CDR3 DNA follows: TGTGCCAGCAGTTGGACAGGGGAAAGGACCGGGGAGCTGTTTTTT. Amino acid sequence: CASSWTGERTGELFF.

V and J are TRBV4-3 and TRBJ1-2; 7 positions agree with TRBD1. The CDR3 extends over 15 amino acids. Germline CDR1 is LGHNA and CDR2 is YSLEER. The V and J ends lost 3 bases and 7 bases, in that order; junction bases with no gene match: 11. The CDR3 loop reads CASSQGDRDPVGYTF. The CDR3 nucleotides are TGCGCCAGCAGCCAGGGCGACAGGGATCCGGTTGGCTACACCTTC.

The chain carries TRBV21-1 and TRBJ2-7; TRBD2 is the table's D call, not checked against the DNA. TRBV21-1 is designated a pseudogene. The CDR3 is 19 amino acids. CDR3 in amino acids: CASSKNASGRVGFPYEQYF. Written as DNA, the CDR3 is TGTGCCAGCAGCAAAAACGCTAGCGGGAGGGTAGGATTCCCCTACGAGCAGTACTTC.

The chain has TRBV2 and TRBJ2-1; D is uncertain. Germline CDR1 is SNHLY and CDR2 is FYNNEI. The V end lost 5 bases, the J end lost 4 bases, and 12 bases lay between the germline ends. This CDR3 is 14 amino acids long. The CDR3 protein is CASSISQVYNEQFF. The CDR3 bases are TGTGCCAGCAGTATTAGTCAGGTTTACAATGAGCAGTTCTTC.

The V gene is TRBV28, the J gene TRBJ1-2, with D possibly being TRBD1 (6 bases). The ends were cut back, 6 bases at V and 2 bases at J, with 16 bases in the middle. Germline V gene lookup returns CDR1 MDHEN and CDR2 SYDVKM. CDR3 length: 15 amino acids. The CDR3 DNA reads TGTGCCAGCAGGATAGGACAACAGGGAAACTATGGCTACACCTTC. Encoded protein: CASRIGQQGNYGYTF.

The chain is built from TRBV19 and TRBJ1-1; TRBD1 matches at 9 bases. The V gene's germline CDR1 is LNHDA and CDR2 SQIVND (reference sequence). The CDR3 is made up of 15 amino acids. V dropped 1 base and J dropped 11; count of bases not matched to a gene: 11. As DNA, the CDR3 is TGTGCCAGTAGTATAGTAGGGACAGGGCAAATCACGGCTTTCTTT. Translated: CASSIVGTGQITAFF.

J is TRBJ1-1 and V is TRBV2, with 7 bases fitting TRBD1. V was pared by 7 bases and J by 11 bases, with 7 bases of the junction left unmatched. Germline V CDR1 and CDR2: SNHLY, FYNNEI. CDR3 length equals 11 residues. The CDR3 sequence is CASTLSTGAFF. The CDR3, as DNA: TGTGCCAGCACCCTATCGACAGGGGCTTTCTTT.

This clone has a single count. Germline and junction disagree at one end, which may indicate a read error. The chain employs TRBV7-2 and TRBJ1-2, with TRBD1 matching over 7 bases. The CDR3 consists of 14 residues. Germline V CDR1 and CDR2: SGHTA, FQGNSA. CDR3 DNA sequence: TGTGCCAGCAGCCAAGACAGGGAAGCCTATGGCTACATCTTC. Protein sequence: CASSQDREAYGYIF. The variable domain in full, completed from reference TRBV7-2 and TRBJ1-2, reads GAGVSQSPSNKVTEKGKDVELRCDPISGHTALYWYRQSLGQGLEFLIYFQGNSAPDKSGLPSDRFSAERTGGSVSTLTIQRTQQEDSAVYLCASSQDREAYGYIFGSGTRLTVV.

The CDR3 loop is CASSEGQGWSYEQYF. CDR3 sequence (DNA): TGCGCCAGCAGCGAGGGACAGGGGTGGTCCTACGAGCAGTACTTC. V gene TRBV5-1 combines with J gene TRBJ2-7, with TRBD1 matching 10 bases. The CDR3 contains 15 residues. Germline assignment: CDR1 SGHRS and CDR2 YFSETQ. J lost 1 base, V lost 4 bases, and 5 bases had no gene match. Drawing the rest from reference TRBV5-1 and TRBJ2-7, the complete variable domain is KAGVTQTPRYLIKTRGQQVTLSCSPISGHRSVSWYQQTPGQGLQFLFEYFSETQRNKGNFPGRFSGRQFSNSRSEMNVSTLELGDSALYLCASSEGQGWSYEQYFGPGTRLTVT.

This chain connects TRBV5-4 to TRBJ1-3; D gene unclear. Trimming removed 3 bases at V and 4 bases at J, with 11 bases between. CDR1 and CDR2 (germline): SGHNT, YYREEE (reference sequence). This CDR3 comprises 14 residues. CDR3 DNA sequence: TGTGCCAGCAGCTCCGGGATCCTGGGAAACACCATATATTTT. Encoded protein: CASSSGILGNTIYF. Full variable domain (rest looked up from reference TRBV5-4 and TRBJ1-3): ETGVTQSPTHLIKTRGQQVTLRCSSQSGHNTVSWYQQALGQGPQFIFQYYREEENGRGNFPPRFSGLQFPNYSSELNVNALELDDSALYLCASSSGILGNTIYFGEGSWLTVV.

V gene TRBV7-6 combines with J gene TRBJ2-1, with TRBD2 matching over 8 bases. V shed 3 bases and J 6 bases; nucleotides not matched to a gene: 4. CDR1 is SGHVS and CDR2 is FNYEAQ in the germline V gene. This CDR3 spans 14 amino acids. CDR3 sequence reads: CASSLELAANEQFF. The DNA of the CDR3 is TGTGCCAGCAGCTTGGAACTAGCGGCCAATGAGCAGTTCTTC.

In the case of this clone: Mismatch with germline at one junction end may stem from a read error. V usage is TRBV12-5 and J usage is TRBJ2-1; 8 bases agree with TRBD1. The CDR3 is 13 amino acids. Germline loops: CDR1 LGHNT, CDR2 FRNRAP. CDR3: CASGLRTGQGPIF. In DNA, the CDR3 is TGTGCTAGTGGTTTGCGGACCGGACAGGGTCCTATCTTC.

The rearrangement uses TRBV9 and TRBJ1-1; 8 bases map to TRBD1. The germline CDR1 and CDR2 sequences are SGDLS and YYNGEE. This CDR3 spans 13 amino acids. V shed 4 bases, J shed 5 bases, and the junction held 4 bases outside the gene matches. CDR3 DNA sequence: TGTGCCAGCAGCATGGGGACAGGTACTGAAGCTTTCTTT. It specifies CASSMGTGTEAFF.

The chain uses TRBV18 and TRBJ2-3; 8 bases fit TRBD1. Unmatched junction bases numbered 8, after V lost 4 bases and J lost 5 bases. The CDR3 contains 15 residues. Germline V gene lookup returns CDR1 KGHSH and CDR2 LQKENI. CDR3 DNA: TGTGCCAGCTCACTCGGGACAGGAACATTAGATACGCAGTATTTT. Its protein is CASSLGTGTLDTQYF.